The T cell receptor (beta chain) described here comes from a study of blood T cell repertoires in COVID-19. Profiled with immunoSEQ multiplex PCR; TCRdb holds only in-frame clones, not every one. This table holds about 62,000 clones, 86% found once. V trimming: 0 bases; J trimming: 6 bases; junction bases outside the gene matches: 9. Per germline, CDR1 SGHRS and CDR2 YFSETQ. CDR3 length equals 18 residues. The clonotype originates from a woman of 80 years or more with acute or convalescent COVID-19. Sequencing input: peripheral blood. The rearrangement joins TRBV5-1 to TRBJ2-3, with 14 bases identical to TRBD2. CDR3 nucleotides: TGCGCCAGCAGCTTGGGGTATGGGACTAGCGGGGGATTTGATACGCAGTATTTT. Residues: CASSLGYGTSGGFDTQYF.